A selection of T cell receptor beta chains follows, all from one sample in a study of blood T cell repertoires in COVID-19. TCRdb's table, derived via immunoSEQ multiplex PCR, lists solely in-frame clones and lacks some. Among a few hundred thousand clones, around 87% were seen once, and the ten largest hold around 1.9%. The sequenced sample was PBMCs or T cells enriched from blood (not recorded which). The receptors here all came from a man aged 35-49 years in a cohort exposed to, infected with or recovered from COVID-19 (not recorded which). CDR3s include the opening cysteine and the closing phenylalanine or tryptophan. A D gene is named only where the DNA matches it firmly. Clone size, where shown, is once, few, many, or a class for clones that have expanded.

.	TRBJ2-7	.	14	TRBV10-2	CASSVTRSSYEQYF	TGCGCCAGCAGTGTGACTAGAAGCTCCTACGAGCAGTACTTC
TRBD1	TRBJ2-4	.	14	TRBV2	CASNNQGGGNIQYF	TGTGCCAGCAACAACCAAGGGGGCGGAAACATTCAGTACTTC
TRBD1	TRBJ1-2	.	14	TRBV19	CASSLQGTNYGYTF	TGTGCCAGTAGTTTACAGGGGACTAACTATGGCTACACCTTC
TRBD1	TRBJ2-5	.	18	TRBV19	CASSTNLITGGSGETQYF	TGTGCCAGTAGTACAAACTTAATAACAGGGGGCTCGGGGGAGACCCAGTACTTC
.	TRBJ1-5	.	13	TRBV5-6	CASSNGYNQPQHF	TGTGCCAGCAGCAACGGGTACAATCAGCCCCAGCATTTT
TRBD2	TRBJ2-3	.	16	TRBV7-9	CASNREGRGRWGTQYF	TGTGCCAGCAACCGGGAGGGGCGGGGCCGATGGGGTACGCAGTATTTT
TRBD2	TRBJ2-6	.	19	TRBV18	CASSPPRTSGSIGANVLTF	TGTGCCAGCTCACCCCCAAGGACTAGCGGGAGTATCGGGGCCAACGTCCTGACTTTC
.	TRBJ1-5	.	16	TRBV28	CASSLLQGISRQPQHF	TGTGCCAGCAGTTTGTTACAGGGCATCTCTCGGCAGCCCCAGCATTTT
.	TRBJ2-1	.	15	TRBV6-5	CASIHGLQRGNEQFF	TGTGCCAGCATTCACGGGCTCCAAAGGGGGAATGAGCAGTTCTTC
TRBD2	TRBJ2-1	.	14	TRBV10-3	CAISGAGVYNEQFF	TGTGCCATCAGTGGTGCGGGGGTGTACAATGAGCAGTTCTTC
TRBD2	TRBJ2-5	.	15	TRBV5-5	CASSLGPGREETQYF	TGTGCCAGCAGCTTGGGACCCGGGAGGGAAGAGACCCAGTACTTC
.	TRBJ2-1	.	12	TRBV25-1	CASSDGRPKQFF	TGTGCCAGCAGTGATGGGAGGCCTAAGCAGTTCTTC
TRBD2	TRBJ2-3	once	16	TRBV5-6	CASSYWTSGSTDTQYF	TGTGCCAGCAGCTATTGGACTAGCGGGAGCACAGATACGCAGTATTTT
TRBD1	TRBJ2-1	.	15	TRBV2	CASTPRHRGYNEQFF	TGTGCCAGCACCCCGAGGCACAGGGGCTACAATGAGCAGTTCTTC
.	TRBJ2-7	.	16	TRBV21-1	CASSKHRASRFSEQYF	TGTGCCAGCAGCAAACACCGGGCTAGCCGATTTTCCGAGCAGTACTTC
.	TRBJ2-4	.	15	TRBV7-2	CASSLRTGGKNIQYF	TGTGCCAGCAGCTTACGGACCGGGGGAAAAAACATTCAGTACTTC
TRBD2	TRBJ2-1	.	15	TRBV27	CANLGTSGIINEQFF	TGTGCCAACCTCGGGACTAGCGGTATTATCAATGAGCAGTTCTTC
TRBD2	TRBJ2-2	.	16	TRBV5-1	CASSSQTSGGTGKLFF	TGCGCCAGCAGCTCCCAGACTAGCGGAGGGACCGGGAAGCTGTTTTTT
TRBD1	TRBJ1-5	.	16	TRBV7-2	CASSLNRGYSNQPQHF	TGTGCCAGCAGCTTAAACAGGGGGTATAGCAATCAGCCCCAGCATTTT
TRBD1	TRBJ2-2	.	16	TRBV28	CASSLWGTGSRGELFF	TGTGCCAGCAGTTTATGGGGGACAGGTTCCCGCGGGGAGCTGTTTTTT
TRBD1	TRBJ1-4	.	17	TRBV7-9	CASSLGQGAWTNEKLFF	TGTGCCAGCAGCTTAGGACAGGGAGCTTGGACTAATGAAAAACTGTTTTTT
TRBD1	TRBJ2-3	.	14	TRBV3-1/TRBV3-2	CASSHRQGTDTQYF	TGTGCCAGCAGTCACCGACAGGGGACAGATACGCAGTATTTT
.	TRBJ1-2	.	14	TRBV2	CASSVSRVQYGYTF	TGTGCCAGCAGTGTATCCAGGGTACAATATGGCTACACCTTC
TRBD2	TRBJ2-7	.	15	TRBV6-5	CASRRREILEYEQYF	TGTGCCAGCAGGAGGCGGGAGATCCTCGAGTACGAGCAGTACTTC
TRBD1	TRBJ2-5	.	15	TRBV5-1	CASSPAGQGQETQYF	TGCGCCAGCAGCCCGGCGGGACAGGGGCAAGAGACCCAGTACTTC
.	TRBJ1-4	.	10	TRBV6-1	CASSEFRVFF	TGTGCCAGCAGTGAATTCCGGGTGTTTTTT